These T cell receptor beta chains were read from a single sample in a study of Ad26.COV2.S vaccination and SARS-CoV-2 variants. Measured with immunoSEQ multiplex PCR; TCRdb has only the in-frame clones, and not every one. Among 300,000 to 450,000 clones listed, 92% were seen once. The starting material was peripheral blood, obtained after recovery from COVID-19. The origin of the receptors is a human donor who had recovered from COVID-19. CDR3s include the opening cysteine and the closing phenylalanine or tryptophan. Only some rows state a clone size, as once, few, many or a class for expanded clones.

V: TRBV5-4; J: TRBJ1-3; size: NA; CDR3: CASSGTESSGNTIYF
V: TRBV18; J: TRBJ1-2; size: once; CDR3: CASSPRGTGESGYTF
V: TRBV18; J: TRBJ2-3; size: once; CDR3: CASSPPWETRDTQYF
V: TRBV30; J: TRBJ1-2; size: NA; CDR3: CAWRSGSSWGYYGYTF
V: TRBV18; J: TRBJ1-6; size: NA; CDR3: CASSPGQGSSPLHF
V: TRBV10-3; J: TRBJ1-2; size: NA; CDR3: CAISDPSRETGADGYTF
V: TRBV9; J: TRBJ2-1; size: NA; CDR3: CASSPGGAVNEQFF
V: TRBV6-6; J: TRBJ1-5; size: NA; CDR3: CASSPRGGPNQPQHF
V: TRBV5-1; J: TRBJ1-3; size: once; CDR3: CASSLEAQGDRGLGNTIYF
V: TRBV6-5; J: TRBJ2-4; size: NA; CDR3: CASNSGGAKNIQYF
V: TRBV14; J: TRBJ2-1; size: NA; CDR3: CASSERGQPLNEQFF
V: TRBV5-4; J: TRBJ2-5; size: once; CDR3: CASSQQIKETQYF
V: TRBV7-8; J: TRBJ1-6; size: NA; CDR3: CASSAKTGGLNSPLHF
V: TRBV12-3/TRBV12-4; J: TRBJ1-2; size: NA; CDR3: CASSLGDGYTF
V: TRBV2; J: TRBJ1-2; size: NA; CDR3: CASREPAQFYGYTF
V: TRBV3-1/TRBV3-2; J: TRBJ1-2; size: NA; CDR3: CASSQVQGSGYTF
V: TRBV13; J: TRBJ2-1; size: NA; CDR3: CASSYPTSGGAYEQFF
V: TRBV14; J: TRBJ2-2; size: NA; CDR3: CASSQVFTGELFF
V: TRBV7-9; J: TRBJ2-5; size: NA; CDR3: CASNLPQETQYF
V: TRBV5-1; J: TRBJ2-3; size: NA; CDR3: CASSLTQSTDTQYF
V: TRBV7-2; J: TRBJ2-7; size: NA; CDR3: CASSRTGGSSYEQYF
V: TRBV4-1; J: TRBJ2-1; size: NA; CDR3: CASSRRGGLDNEQFF
V: TRBV15; J: TRBJ2-1; size: NA; CDR3: CATSRGTGRDNEQFF
V: TRBV19; J: TRBJ1-4; size: NA; CDR3: CASSPRTGKNEKLFF
V: TRBV7-9; J: TRBJ2-7; size: NA; CDR3: CASSLESTYEQYF
V: TRBV7-2; J: TRBJ2-6; size: NA; CDR3: CASSLEGSGANVLTF
V: TRBV14; J: TRBJ1-2; size: NA; CDR3: CASSQSRTGGGYTF
V: TRBV5-6; J: TRBJ1-6; size: once; CDR3: CASSLVIRSSGDNSPLHF
V: TRBV6-6; J: TRBJ2-1; size: NA; CDR3: CASSNQGSEQFF
V: TRBV15; J: TRBJ2-1; size: NA; CDR3: CATSRDQGDEQFF
V: TRBV27; J: TRBJ1-1; size: NA; CDR3: CASSSLRNTEAFF
V: TRBV6-6; J: TRBJ2-7; size: NA; CDR3: CASSSTFTGASYEQYF
V: TRBV9; J: TRBJ1-1; size: NA; CDR3: CASSVVDRGPTEAFF
V: TRBV9; J: TRBJ2-2; size: NA; CDR3: CASSGGQATGELFF
V: TRBV3-1/TRBV3-2; J: TRBJ1-1; size: NA; CDR3: CASSQEKGGWTEAFF
V: TRBV28; J: TRBJ1-5; size: once; CDR3: CASSLFQAGGQPQHF
V: TRBV19; J: TRBJ1-1; size: NA; CDR3: CASSAGRPNTEAFF
V: TRBV24-1; J: TRBJ1-5; size: NA; CDR3: CATSDAATNQPQHF
V: TRBV5-4; J: TRBJ2-7; size: NA; CDR3: CASSLGQGGYEQYF
V: TRBV7-2; J: TRBJ1-2; size: NA; CDR3: CASSLPQGTGNYGYTF
V: TRBV4-1; J: TRBJ2-1; size: NA; CDR3: CASSPATSSYNEQFF
V: TRBV5-4; J: TRBJ2-3; size: NA; CDR3: CASSWGQGSTDTQYF
V: TRBV5-5; J: TRBJ2-1; size: NA; CDR3: CASSLGGGIEQFF
V: TRBV6-1; J: TRBJ1-3; size: NA; CDR3: CASSEGRSGNTIYF
V: TRBV7-6; J: TRBJ1-1; size: NA; CDR3: CASSSRLNTEAFF
V: TRBV14; J: TRBJ1-2; size: NA; CDR3: CASSQNRNYGYTF
V: TRBV6-5; J: TRBJ2-1; size: NA; CDR3: CASSFGTSDYNEQFF
V: TRBV3-1/TRBV3-2; J: TRBJ2-2; size: NA; CDR3: CASSHLRQGALGGELFF
V: TRBV7-9; J: TRBJ1-5; size: NA; CDR3: CASSEAGSQPQHF
V: TRBV12-3/TRBV12-4; J: TRBJ2-3; size: NA; CDR3: CASSWGTDTQYF